Shown below are 9 T cell receptor beta chains from a single sample sequenced in a study of T-cell memory formation after mild COVID-19. A single record per CDR3 protein comes from TCRdb applying MiXCR to the 5' RACE reads. The sample lists 110,000 to 150,000 distinct CDR3 sequences, approximately 25% occurring once. Sequenced input: PBMCs or a T cell subset sorted from them (not recorded which). These receptors all stem from an adult woman who had mild COVID-19 (a few samples of this study predate the infection). Cell type and time point are not known.

This clonotype occurred a few times. This sequence joins TRBV10-3 and TRBJ1-5; D ambiguous. This CDR3 is 13 amino acids long. Germline V gives CDR1 ENHRY, CDR2 SYGVKD. V lost 3 bases and J 7 bases, leaving 10 bases between the germline ends. In DNA form, the CDR3 reads TGTGCCATCAGTGACGACCCAGCCCAGCCCCAGCATTTT. Translated: CAISDDPAQPQHF.

There are a few counts of this clonotype. J is TRBJ2-7 and V is TRBV19; D gene ambiguous. The CDR3 is 12 amino acids. Trimming shortened V by 2 bases and J by 2 bases, and 4 bases separated the two germline ends. Germline V CDR1 and CDR2: LNHDA, SQIVND (reference sequence). CDR3 in amino acids: CASSIPPYEQYF. The CDR3 DNA reads as TGTGCCAGTAGTATACCCCCCTACGAGCAGTACTTC.

The gene calls are TRBV12-3 or TRBV12-4 and TRBJ1-1; the match to TRBD1 covers 7 bases. The V segment lost 5 bases and the J segment 0 bases; nucleotides outside the gene matches: 6. This CDR3 spans 15 amino acids. The CDR3 loop reads CASSPEQGLNTEAFF. The DNA for the CDR3 is TGTGCCAGCAGTCCAGAACAGGGGTTGAACACTGAAGCTTTCTTT.

This chain joins TRBV6-5 and TRBJ2-3; D is undetermined. Germline V gives CDR1 MNHEY, CDR2 SVGAGI. CDR3 length: 14 residues. V was pared by 2 bases and J by 1 base, with 7 bases between. The DNA of the CDR3 is TGTGCCAGCAGTTACCAGGCGGGCACAGATACGCAGTATTTT. As protein: CASSYQAGTDTQYF.

This clonotype was counted a few times. The chain is built from TRBV5-1 and TRBJ1-1; D not resolved. The CDR3 extends over 14 amino acids. V lost 1 base and J 1 base, leaving 8 bases between the germline ends. The V gene's germline CDR1 is SGHRS and CDR2 YFSETQ. The CDR3 here is CASSLMARNTEAFF. CDR3 bases: TGCGCCAGCAGCTTGATGGCTAGGAACACTGAAGCTTTCTTT. Drawing the rest from reference TRBV5-1 and TRBJ1-1, the complete variable domain is KAGVTQTPRYLIKTRGQQVTLSCSPISGHRSVSWYQQTPGQGLQFLFEYFSETQRNKGNFPGRFSGRQFSNSRSEMNVSTLELGDSALYLCASSLMARNTEAFFGQGTRLTVV.

This clonotype was counted only a few times. V gene TRBV29-1 combines with J gene TRBJ2-2; D tentatively fits TRBD1 or TRBD2 (6 bases each). The CDR3 runs 15 residues. The germline V gene encodes CDR1 SQVTM and CDR2 ANQGSEA. The V gene lost 7 bases and the J gene lost 2 bases, with 17 bases spanning the gap. The CDR3 reads CSADLGGHNTGELFF. The CDR3 nucleotides read TGCAGCGCAGACCTGGGGGGACATAACACCGGGGAGCTGTTTTTT.

J is TRBJ2-1 and V is TRBV27; possibly TRBD1 or TRBD2 for D (6 bases each). The CDR3 is 13 residues long. The germline CDR1 and CDR2 sequences are MNHEY and SMNVEV (reference sequence). Trimming stripped 5 bases from V and 10 bases from J, with 15 bases between. This CDR3 reads CASSPGGPGEQFF. The DNA for the CDR3 is TGTGCCAGCAGTCCCGGGGGCCCGGGGGAGCAGTTCTTC.

In its sample, this clonotype was seen a few times. The genes are TRBV7-6 and TRBJ2-7; D possibly corresponds to TRBD1 (5 bases). CDR3 length: 16 residues. Germline CDR1 reads SGHVS; CDR2 reads FNYEAQ. V lost 4 bases and J lost 1, with 17 bases in between. CDR3 protein: CASSSGRAAGSYEQYF. DNA of the CDR3: TGTGCCAGCAGCTCGGGCCGGGCGGCAGGGTCCTACGAGCAGTACTTC. Combining the CDR3 with reference TRBV7-6 and TRBJ2-7 gives the whole variable domain GAGVSQSPRYKVTKRGQDVALRCDPISGHVSLYWYRQALGQGPEFLTYFNYEAQQDKSGLPNDRFSAERPEGSISTLTIQRTEQRDSAMYRCASSSGRAAGSYEQYFGPGTRLTVT.

The V call is TRBV15, the J call TRBJ2-7; 7 nucleotides agree with TRBD1. Germline CDR1 and CDR2: LNHNV and YYDKDF (reference sequence). The CDR3 is made up of 13 amino acids. With V trimmed by 3 bases and J by 3 bases, 2 bases remained unmatched. The CDR3 bases are TGTGCCACCAGCAGTTGGGACAGCTACGAGCAGTACTTC. This codes for CATSSWDSYEQYF. The complete variable domain, with remaining parts taken from reference TRBV15 and TRBJ2-7, reads DAMVIQNPRYQVTQFGKPVTLSCSQTLNHNVMYWYQQKSSQAPKLLFHYYDKDFNNEADTPDNFQSRRPNTSFCFLDIRSPGLGDTAMYLCATSSWDSYEQYFGPGTRLTVT.